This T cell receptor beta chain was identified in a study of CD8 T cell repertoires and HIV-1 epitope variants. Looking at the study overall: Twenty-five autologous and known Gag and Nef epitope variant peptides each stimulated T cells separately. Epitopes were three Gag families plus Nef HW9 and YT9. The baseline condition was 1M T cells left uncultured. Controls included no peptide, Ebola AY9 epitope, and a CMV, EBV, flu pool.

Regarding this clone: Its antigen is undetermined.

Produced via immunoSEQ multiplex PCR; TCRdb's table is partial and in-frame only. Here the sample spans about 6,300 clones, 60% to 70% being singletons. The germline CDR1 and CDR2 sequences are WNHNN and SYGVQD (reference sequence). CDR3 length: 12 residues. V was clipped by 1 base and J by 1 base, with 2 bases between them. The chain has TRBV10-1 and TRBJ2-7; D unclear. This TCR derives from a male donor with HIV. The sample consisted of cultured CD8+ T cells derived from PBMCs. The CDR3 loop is CASSEFSYEQYF. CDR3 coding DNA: TGCGCCAGCAGTGAGTTTTCCTACGAGCAGTACTTC.